What follows describes a single T cell receptor beta chain. Profiling relied on immunoSEQ multiplex PCR, and the TCRdb table lists in-frame clones only, not all of them. The repertoire consists of more than 250,000 clones, with roughly 90% occurring once and the leading ten covering approximately 17%. This sample stems from a study of blood T cell repertoires in COVID-19. Study-level background: The United States, Italy and Spain supplied acute and convalescent COVID-19 samples.

The CDR3 covers 14 residues. The germline CDR1 and CDR2 sequences are SGHAT and FQNNGV. V gave up 4 bases and J gave up 1 base; unmatched junction bases: 3. The origin of this receptor is a woman in her twenties or thirties who had recovered from COVID-19. V and J are TRBV11-2 and TRBJ1-2, with 7 bases aligning to TRBD1. What was sequenced was PBMCs or T cells enriched from blood (not recorded which). CDR3 sequence (DNA): TGTGCCAGCAGCTCAGACAGGGTTAACTATGGCTACACCTTC. Its protein product is CASSSDRVNYGYTF.